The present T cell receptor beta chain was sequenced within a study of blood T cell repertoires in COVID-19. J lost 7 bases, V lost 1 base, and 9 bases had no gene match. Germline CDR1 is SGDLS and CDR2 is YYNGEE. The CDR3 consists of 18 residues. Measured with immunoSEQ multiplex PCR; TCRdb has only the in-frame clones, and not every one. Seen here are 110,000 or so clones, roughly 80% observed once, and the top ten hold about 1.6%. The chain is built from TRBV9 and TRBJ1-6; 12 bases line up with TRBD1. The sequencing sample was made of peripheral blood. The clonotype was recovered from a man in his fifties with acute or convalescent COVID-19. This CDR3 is CASSVSWGQGAGNSPLHF. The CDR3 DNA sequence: TGTGCCAGCAGCGTAAGCTGGGGACAGGGGGCTGGAAATTCACCCCTCCACTTT.